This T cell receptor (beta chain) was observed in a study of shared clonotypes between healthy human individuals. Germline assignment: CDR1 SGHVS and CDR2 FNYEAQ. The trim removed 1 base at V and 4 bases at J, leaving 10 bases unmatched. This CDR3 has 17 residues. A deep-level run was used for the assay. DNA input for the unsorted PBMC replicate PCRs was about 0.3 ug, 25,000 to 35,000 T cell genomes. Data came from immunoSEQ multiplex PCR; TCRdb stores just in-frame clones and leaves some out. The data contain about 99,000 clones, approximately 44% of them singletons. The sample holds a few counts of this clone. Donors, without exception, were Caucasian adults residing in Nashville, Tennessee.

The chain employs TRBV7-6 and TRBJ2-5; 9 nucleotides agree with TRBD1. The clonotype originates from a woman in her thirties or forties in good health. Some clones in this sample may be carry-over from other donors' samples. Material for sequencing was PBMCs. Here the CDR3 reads CASSLVLGGQGGETQYF. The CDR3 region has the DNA TGTGCCAGCAGCTTAGTCTTAGGGGGACAGGGAGGAGAGACCCAGTACTTC.